This is a list of T cell receptor beta chains from one sample in a study of shared clonotypes between healthy human individuals. Sequencing was performed with immunoSEQ multiplex PCR; in TCRdb, only in-frame clones are kept and a portion is missing. The sample contains some 2.4 million clones, approximately 94% of which appear only once. Sequenced: naive CD4+ T cells from PBMCs. These receptors all come from a man aged 18 to 30 in good health. Some clones in this sample may be carry-over from other donors' samples. The CDR3 runs from the conserved cysteine through the conserved F or W. D genes are given only for firm matches. The listing skips clone size in some rows; elsewhere it reads once, few, many or a size class.

V gene,J gene,clone size,D gene,CDR3 protein,CDR3 DNA
TRBV4-2,TRBJ2-1,NA,NA,CASSQDRQIYNEQFF,TGTGCCAGCAGCCAAGATCGACAGATCTACAATGAGCAGTTCTTC
TRBV7-8,TRBJ2-1,NA,TRBD1,CASSLDRDSLQFF,TGTGCCAGCAGCTTAGACAGGGACAGTTTGCAGTTCTTC
TRBV28,TRBJ1-2,NA,NA,CACSVAGYGYTF,TGTGCCTGCAGCGTAGCGGGCTATGGCTACACCTTC
TRBV28,TRBJ1-3,NA,NA,CASSLEGSGGNTIYF,TGTGCCAGCAGCCTTGAGGGGTCGGGTGGAAACACCATATATTTT
TRBV6-1,TRBJ1-5,NA,NA,CASSRWTDSNQPQHF,TGTGCCAGCAGCCGCTGGACCGATAGCAATCAGCCCCAGCATTTT
TRBV7-9,TRBJ1-2,NA,NA,CASSSGTFAGYTF,TGTGCCAGCAGCTCAGGGACATTCGCTGGCTACACCTTC
TRBV30,TRBJ1-1,NA,NA,CAWIASMNTEAFF,TGTGCCTGGATAGCCAGTATGAACACTGAAGCTTTCTTT
TRBV5-4,TRBJ2-7,NA,TRBD1,CASSGDRAHYEQYF,TGTGCCAGCAGCGGGGACAGGGCCCACTACGAGCAGTACTTC
TRBV19,TRBJ1-3,NA,NA,CASRGGESGNTIYF,TGTGCCTCCCGGGGAGGGGAATCTGGAAACACCATATATTTT
TRBV28,TRBJ2-5,NA,TRBD2,CASSPAGGRGLRETQYF,TGTGCCAGCAGCCCCGCGGGGGGCCGAGGGTTACGAGAGACCCAGTACTTC
TRBV6-5,TRBJ1-1,NA,NA,CASSYRGANTEAFF,TGTGCCAGCAGTTATCGGGGGGCGAACACTGAAGCTTTCTTT
TRBV11-2,TRBJ2-3,NA,NA,CASSLIFSTDTQYF,TGTGCCAGCAGCTTGATATTTAGTACAGATACGCAGTATTTT
TRBV6-1,TRBJ2-1,NA,TRBD2,CASSEQAGGVNEQFF,TGTGCCAGCAGTGAACAAGCGGGAGGAGTAAATGAGCAGTTCTTC
TRBV6-6,TRBJ1-5,NA,TRBD1,CASSRQGVDQPQHF,TGTGCCAGCAGCCGACAGGGGGTGGATCAGCCCCAGCATTTT
TRBV4-2,TRBJ2-1,NA,NA,CASSQRLTGEGNEQFF,TGTGCCAGCAGCCAACGTCTCACGGGAGAAGGCAATGAGCAGTTCTTC
TRBV30,TRBJ1-2,NA,NA,CACSRDRSNYGYTF,TGTGCCTGTTCAAGGGACCGCTCAAACTATGGCTACACCTTC
TRBV10-2,TRBJ2-3,NA,NA,CASSERGTSTDTQYF,TGCGCCAGCAGTGAGAGGGGAACTAGCACAGATACGCAGTATTTT
TRBV7-3,TRBJ2-4,NA,TRBD1,CASSLGTGEGRRAIQYF,TGTGCCAGCAGCTTAGGGACAGGGGAAGGTAGGAGAGCCATTCAGTACTTC
TRBV29-1,TRBJ2-3,NA,TRBD1,CSVEGDRGSLGTDTQYF,TGCAGCGTTGAAGGGGACAGGGGCTCCCTGGGCACAGATACGCAGTATTTT
TRBV7-2,TRBJ2-5,NA,NA,CASTQERGFMETQYF,TGTGCCAGCACCCAAGAACGGGGGTTTATGGAGACCCAGTACTTC
TRBV27,TRBJ1-1,NA,NA,CASTKTGGNTEAFF,TGTGCCAGCACCAAAACGGGAGGGAACACTGAAGCTTTCTTT
TRBV9,TRBJ1-2,NA,NA,CASSPGPGGYGYTF,TGTGCCAGCAGTCCGGGACCCGGAGGCTATGGCTACACCTTC
TRBV28,TRBJ1-5,NA,TRBD1,CASSSGGYSNQPQHF,TGTGCCAGCAGTTCAGGGGGGTATAGCAATCAGCCCCAGCATTTT
TRBV19,TRBJ2-7,NA,NA,CASSILGAPIYEQYF,TGTGCCAGTAGTATCCTTGGGGCGCCTATCTACGAGCAGTACTTC
TRBV5-1,TRBJ2-7,NA,NA,CASSLGDISYEQYF,TGCGCCAGCAGCTTGGGGGACATTTCCTACGAGCAGTACTTC
TRBV7-8,TRBJ1-2,once,TRBD1,CASSYRTGGDYGYTF,TGTGCCAGCAGCTACCGGACAGGGGGCGACTATGGCTACACCTTC
TRBV19,TRBJ1-5,NA,TRBD1,CASSILGQGDQPQHF,TGTGCCAGTAGTATATTGGGACAGGGTGATCAGCCCCAGCATTTT
TRBV5-5,TRBJ2-3,NA,TRBD2,CASSLDLGLAGVRTDTQYF,TGTGCCAGCAGCTTGGACCTGGGACTAGCGGGAGTGAGGACAGATACGCAGTATTTT
TRBV7-2,TRBJ2-7,NA,NA,CASLRGFPSYEQYF,TGTGCCAGTTTAAGAGGGTTCCCCTCCTACGAGCAGTACTTC
TRBV11-3,TRBJ2-2,once,NA,CASSNTLPLGGQSTGELFF,TGTGCCAGCAGCAATACCCTTCCGCTCGGGGGGCAAAGCACCGGGGAGCTGTTTTTT
TRBV18,TRBJ2-3,once,NA,CASSSTSLPEKNTDTQYF,TGTGCCAGCTCATCTACTTCTCTCCCTGAGAAGAATACAGATACGCAGTATTTT
TRBV2,TRBJ1-5,NA,NA,CASSANNQPQHF,TGTGCCAGCAGCGCCAATAATCAGCCCCAGCATTTT
TRBV18,TRBJ1-1,few,TRBD1,CASSPYKSADRGTEAFF,TGTGCCAGCTCACCCTACAAATCCGCCGACAGGGGCACTGAAGCTTTCTTT
TRBV5-1,TRBJ2-7,once,TRBD2,CASSSLPSGRFYEQYF,TGCGCCAGCAGCTCCCTTCCAAGCGGGAGGTTCTACGAGCAGTACTTC
TRBV5-1,TRBJ2-7,NA,NA,CASSLTVQVKEQYF,TGCGCCAGCAGCCTTACTGTCCAGGTGAAAGAGCAGTACTTC
TRBV28,TRBJ2-4,NA,NA,CASRLGQGAWYF,TGTGCCAGCAGATTGGGGCAGGGCGCGTGGTACTTC
TRBV7-2,TRBJ2-5,NA,TRBD1,CASSLVGTGVSETQYF,TGTGCCAGCAGCTTAGTGGGGACAGGGGTCTCGGAGACCCAGTACTTC
TRBV20-1,TRBJ1-2,NA,NA,CSGLNRDGYTF,TGCAGTGGGCTGAACAGGGACGGCTACACCTTC
TRBV6-4,TRBJ2-1,NA,TRBD2,CASSLGLAGELGSNEQFF,TGTGCCAGCAGTCTAGGGCTAGCGGGAGAGCTGGGTTCGAATGAGCAGTTCTTC
TRBV29-1,TRBJ1-1,NA,TRBD1,CSVGQGVNTEAFF,TGCAGCGTTGGTCAGGGGGTGAACACTGAAGCTTTCTTT
TRBV5-1,TRBJ2-3,NA,TRBD2,CASSLGGGRAGDTQYF,TGCGCCAGCAGCTTGGGAGGCGGGAGGGCTGGAGATACGCAGTATTTT
TRBV19,TRBJ2-1,NA,NA,CASSEVTYSYNEQFF,TGTGCCAGTAGTGAAGTAACCTACTCCTACAATGAGCAGTTCTTC
TRBV30,TRBJ2-2,NA,NA,CAWRGLAVTGELFF,TGTGCCTGGAGGGGTCTAGCCGTCACCGGGGAGCTGTTTTTT
TRBV7-2,TRBJ1-3,NA,TRBD1,CASSQGQGSGNTIYF,TGTGCCAGCAGCCAGGGACAGGGTTCGGGAAACACCATATATTTT
TRBV28,TRBJ2-7,NA,NA,CAGTSATIRNEQYF,TGTGCCGGCACCTCTGCCACTATCAGGAACGAGCAGTACTTC
TRBV5-6,TRBJ2-2,once,NA,CASSLGQGITGELFF,TGTGCCAGCAGCTTGGGCCAGGGGATCACCGGGGAGCTGTTTTTT
TRBV11-2,TRBJ2-5,NA,TRBD1,CASSSGQGDKETQYF,TGTGCCAGCAGCTCCGGACAGGGGGACAAAGAGACCCAGTACTTC
TRBV11-2,TRBJ2-1,NA,TRBD2,CASKGPTSGLYNEQFF,TGTGCCAGCAAGGGTCCCACTAGCGGACTCTACAATGAGCAGTTCTTC